This record covers a single T cell receptor (beta chain). This sample was included in a study of blood T cell repertoires in COVID-19. Looking at the study overall: Acute-phase and convalescent COVID-19 samples originated in the United States, Italy and Spain.

In the source study's methods: Reference gene primers were amplified, and this amplification served to estimate nucleated cell counts. Data came from immunoSEQ multiplex PCR; TCRdb stores just in-frame clones and leaves some out. V and J calls and clone size are those listed in that table; D and trimming were worked out from the DNA. The repertoire holds over 120,000 clones, with 65% to 80% as singletons. Germline loops: CDR1 SEHNR, CDR2 FQNEAQ (reference sequence). The CDR3 loop spans 15 amino acids. The J segment lost 4 bases and the V segment lost 5 bases, leaving 8 bases of the junction unmatched.

Sequencing was done on a sample of peripheral blood. The source is a woman aged 60 to 75 with acute or convalescent COVID-19. The chain recombines TRBV7-9 with TRBJ2-1; 7 bases match TRBD1. The CDR3 is CASSPDRESYNEQFF. The CDR3 DNA reads TGTGCCAGCAGCCCCGACAGGGAAAGTTACAATGAGCAGTTCTTC.